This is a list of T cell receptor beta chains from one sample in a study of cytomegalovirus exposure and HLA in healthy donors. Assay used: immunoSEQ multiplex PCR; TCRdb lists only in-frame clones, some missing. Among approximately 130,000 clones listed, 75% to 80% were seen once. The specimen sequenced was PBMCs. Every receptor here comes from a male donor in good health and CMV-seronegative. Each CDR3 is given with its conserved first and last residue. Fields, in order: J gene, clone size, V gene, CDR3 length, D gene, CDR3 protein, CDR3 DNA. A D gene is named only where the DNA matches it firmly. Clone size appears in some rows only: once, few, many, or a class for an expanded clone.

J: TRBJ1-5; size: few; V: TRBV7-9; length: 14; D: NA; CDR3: CASSPVGDNQPQHF; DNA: TGTGCCAGCAGCCCGGTAGGGGACAATCAGCCCCAGCATTTT
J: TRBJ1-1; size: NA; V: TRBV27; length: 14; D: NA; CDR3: CASSWRGWDTEAFF; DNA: TGTGCCAGCAGTTGGAGGGGCTGGGACACTGAAGCTTTCTTT
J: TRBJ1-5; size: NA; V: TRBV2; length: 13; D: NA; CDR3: CASSVTLYQPQHF; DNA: TGTGCCAGCAGTGTTACATTATATCAGCCCCAGCATTTT
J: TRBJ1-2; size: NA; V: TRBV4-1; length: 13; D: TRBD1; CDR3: CASSSTGDYGYTF; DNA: TGCGCCAGCAGCTCTACAGGGGACTATGGCTACACCTTC
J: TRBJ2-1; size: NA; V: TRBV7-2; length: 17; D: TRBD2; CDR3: CASSLMAGGSSYNEQFF; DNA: TGTGCCAGCAGCTTAATGGCGGGGGGGAGCTCCTACAATGAGCAGTTCTTC
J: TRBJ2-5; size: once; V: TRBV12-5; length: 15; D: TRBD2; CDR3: CASGRGLANGETQYF; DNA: TGTGCTAGTGGTCGAGGACTAGCTAATGGAGAGACCCAGTACTTC
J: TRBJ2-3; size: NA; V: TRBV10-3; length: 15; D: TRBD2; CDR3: CAIKPTSGGGDTQYF; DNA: TGTGCCATCAAGCCGACTAGCGGGGGAGGAGATACGCAGTATTTT
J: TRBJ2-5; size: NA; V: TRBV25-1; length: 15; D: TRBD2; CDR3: CASSESDGAGVTQYF; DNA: TGTGCCAGCAGTGAATCTGACGGAGCGGGAGTGACCCAGTACTTC
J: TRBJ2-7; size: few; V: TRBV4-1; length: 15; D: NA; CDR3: CASSQGGQLSYEQYF; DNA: TGCGCCAGCAGCCAGGGTGGACAGTTATCCTACGAGCAGTACTTC
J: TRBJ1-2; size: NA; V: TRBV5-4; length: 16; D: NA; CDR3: CASSSPAQSANYGYTF; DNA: TGTGCCAGCAGCTCCCCCGCACAGTCGGCTAACTATGGCTACACCTTC
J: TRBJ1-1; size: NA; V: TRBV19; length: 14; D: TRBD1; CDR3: CASSIQGANTEAFF; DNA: TGTGCCAGTAGTATCCAGGGGGCGAACACTGAAGCTTTCTTT
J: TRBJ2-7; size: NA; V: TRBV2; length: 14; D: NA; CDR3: CASSQQGSSYEQYF; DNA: TGTGCCAGCAGTCAGCAGGGAAGCTCCTACGAGCAGTACTTC
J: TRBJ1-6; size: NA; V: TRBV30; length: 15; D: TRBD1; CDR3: CAWSDRETYNSPLHF; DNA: TGTGCCTGGAGCGACAGGGAAACCTATAATTCACCCCTCCACTTT
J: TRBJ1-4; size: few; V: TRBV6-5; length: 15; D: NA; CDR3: CASGPRATANEKLFF; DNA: TGTGCCAGCGGGCCCAGAGCTACGGCTAATGAAAAACTGTTTTTT
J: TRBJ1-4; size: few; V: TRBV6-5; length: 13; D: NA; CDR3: CASSHGRGEKLFF; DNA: TGTGCCAGCAGCCACGGACGGGGTGAAAAACTGTTTTTT
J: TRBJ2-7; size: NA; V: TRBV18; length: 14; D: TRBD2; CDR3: CASSPGGLAYEQYF; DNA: TGTGCCAGCTCACCAGGTGGACTAGCCTACGAGCAGTACTTC
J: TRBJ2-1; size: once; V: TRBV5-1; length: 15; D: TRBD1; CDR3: CASSAGTGSWNEQFF; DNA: TGCGCCAGCAGCGCCGGGACAGGTTCGTGGAATGAGCAGTTCTTC
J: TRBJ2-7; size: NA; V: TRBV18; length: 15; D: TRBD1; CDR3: CASSPRDRASYEQYF; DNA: TGTGCCAGCTCACCCCGGGACAGGGCTTCGTACGAGCAGTACTTC
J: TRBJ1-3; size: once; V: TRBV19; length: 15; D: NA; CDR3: CASRDGSGAGNTIYF; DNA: TGTGCCAGTAGAGACGGAAGCGGGGCTGGAAACACCATATATTTT
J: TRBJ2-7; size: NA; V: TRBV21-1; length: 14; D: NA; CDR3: CASTLAGGPNEQYF; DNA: TGTGCCAGCACCCTAGCGGGGGGGCCCAACGAGCAGTACTTC
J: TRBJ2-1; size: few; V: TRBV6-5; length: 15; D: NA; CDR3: CASRPGVSSYNEQFF; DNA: TGTGCCAGCAGACCCGGGGTGAGCTCCTACAATGAGCAGTTCTTC
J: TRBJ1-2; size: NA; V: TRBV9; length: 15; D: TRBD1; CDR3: CASSPPGTGLGGYTF; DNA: TGTGCCAGCAGCCCGCCCGGGACAGGCCTAGGTGGCTACACCTTC
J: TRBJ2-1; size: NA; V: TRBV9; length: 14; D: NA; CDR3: CASSPRQKYNEQFF; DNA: TGTGCCAGCAGCCCGAGGCAGAAATACAATGAGCAGTTCTTC
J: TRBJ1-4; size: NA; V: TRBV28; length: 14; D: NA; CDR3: CASSHRAMKEKLFF; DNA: TGTGCCAGCAGCCACAGGGCGATGAAGGAAAAACTGTTTTTT
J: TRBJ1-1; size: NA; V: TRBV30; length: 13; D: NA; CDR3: CAWSVYGNTEAFF; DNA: TGTGCCTGGAGTGTATACGGTAACACTGAAGCTTTCTTT
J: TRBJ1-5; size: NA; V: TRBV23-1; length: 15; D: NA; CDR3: CASIYLGQVNQPQHF; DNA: TGCGCCAGCATATACCTTGGACAAGTAAATCAGCCCCAGCATTTT
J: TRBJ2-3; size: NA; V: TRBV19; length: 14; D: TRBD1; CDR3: CASYTGQSTDTQYF; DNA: TGTGCCAGCTATACGGGACAGAGCACAGATACGCAGTATTTT
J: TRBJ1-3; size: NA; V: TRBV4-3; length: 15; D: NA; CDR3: CASSQELRAGNTIYF; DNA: TGCGCCAGCAGCCAAGAGCTCAGGGCGGGAAACACCATATATTTT
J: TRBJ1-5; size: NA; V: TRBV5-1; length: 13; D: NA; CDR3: CASSLTGHQPQHF; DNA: TGCGCCAGCAGCTTGACAGGACATCAGCCCCAGCATTTT
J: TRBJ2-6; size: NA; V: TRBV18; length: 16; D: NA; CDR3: CASSPGGSSGANVLTF; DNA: TGTGCCAGCTCACCAGGGGGGTCTTCTGGGGCCAACGTCCTGACTTTC
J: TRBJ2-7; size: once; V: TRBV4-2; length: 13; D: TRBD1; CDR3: CASKVTGGYEQYF; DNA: TGTGCCAGCAAAGTCACAGGGGGGTACGAGCAGTACTTC
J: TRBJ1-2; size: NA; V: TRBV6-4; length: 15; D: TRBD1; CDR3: CASSDPGTGVDGYTF; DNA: TGTGCCAGCAGTGACCCCGGGACAGGGGTTGATGGCTACACCTTC
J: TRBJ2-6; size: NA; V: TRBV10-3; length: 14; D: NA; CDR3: CAISGGVGANVLTF; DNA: TGTGCCATCAGTGGCGGGGTCGGGGCCAACGTCCTGACTTTC
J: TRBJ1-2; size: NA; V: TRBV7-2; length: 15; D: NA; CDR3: CASSFGRLPSYGYTF; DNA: TGTGCCAGCAGCTTCGGCAGGCTTCCATCCTATGGCTACACCTTC
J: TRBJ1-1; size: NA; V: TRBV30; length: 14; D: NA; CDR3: CAWKAAGSYTEAFF; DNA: TGTGCCTGGAAGGCGGCAGGGTCGTACACTGAAGCTTTCTTT
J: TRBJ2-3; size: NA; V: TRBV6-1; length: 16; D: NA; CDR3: CASSELYPIRSDTQYF; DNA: TGTGCCAGCAGTGAGCTGTATCCGATTCGGTCAGATACGCAGTATTTT
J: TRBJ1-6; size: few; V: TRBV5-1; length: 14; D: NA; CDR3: CASSLGAGSSPLHF; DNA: TGCGCCAGCAGCTTGGGCGCGGGGAGTTCACCCCTCCACTTT
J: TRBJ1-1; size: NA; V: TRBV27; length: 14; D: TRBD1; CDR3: CASRVGTGMAEAFF; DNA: TGTGCCAGCAGGGTCGGGACAGGGATGGCTGAAGCTTTCTTT
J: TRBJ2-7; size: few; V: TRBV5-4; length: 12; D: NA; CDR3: CASSLGGREQYF; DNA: TGTGCCAGCAGCTTGGGGGGGCGCGAGCAGTACTTC
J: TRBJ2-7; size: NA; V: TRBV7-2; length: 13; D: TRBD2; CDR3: CASSFGGGDEQYF; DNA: TGTGCCAGCAGCTTTGGGGGAGGGGACGAGCAGTACTTC
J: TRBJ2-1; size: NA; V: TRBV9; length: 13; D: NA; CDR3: CASSEAAYNEQFF; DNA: TGTGCCAGCAGCGAGGCGGCCTACAATGAGCAGTTCTTC
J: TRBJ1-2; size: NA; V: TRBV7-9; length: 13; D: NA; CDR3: CASGLARGEGYTF; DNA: TGTGCCAGCGGCTTAGCCAGGGGCGAAGGCTACACCTTC
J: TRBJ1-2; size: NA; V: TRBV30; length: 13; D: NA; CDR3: CAWSVQPNYGYTF; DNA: TGTGCCTGGAGTGTACAGCCTAACTATGGCTACACCTTC